The text below deals with one T cell receptor beta chain. Compared with germline, one end of the junction differs, possibly owing to a read error. Each donor was a healthy Caucasian individual from Russia, aged 6 to 90. Primers used in a second PCR of roughly 7 to 11 cycles were a sample-barcoded 5' primer and a J-beta primer mix. Each CDR3 protein gets one entry after TCRdb re-called the 5' RACE reads with MiXCR. Of fewer than 650,000 distinct CDR3 sequences listed, about 28% are singletons. The data belong to a study of blood T cells in healthy people across ages. CDR1 and CDR2 from the germline V gene are MNHEY and SMNVEV (reference sequence). The CDR3 is 15 amino acids. This sample also belongs to another study, concerning T cells of mothers and their children. In that study: In cDNA synthesis, all of the extracted RNA was used at roughly 1.5 ug per 15 ul.

The rearrangement joins TRBV27 to TRBJ2-1; TRBD1 matches 10 bases. Sequencing was done on a sample of blood. The clonotype was recovered from a boy aged 2 to 10 in good health. The CDR3 reads CASSGGTGAGETRYF. The CDR3 DNA sequence: TGTGCCAGCAGTGGTGGGACAGGGGCCGGAGAGACCCGGTACTTC.